This T cell receptor (beta chain) was sequenced during a study of T cell repertoires in cytomegalovirus infection. Looking at the study overall: A matching HLA type, together with CMV infection, was signaled by public TCR beta signatures.

Many counts were recorded for this clonotype. Its specificity is unknown. MiXCR, run by TCRdb on the reads, gives a single entry per CDR3 protein. The data show hundreds of thousands of distinct CDR3 sequences, about 11% seen once. Findings of the study overall: Ex vivo responses were dominated by HLA-C-restricted CMV-specific TCR beta clonotypes.

Germline loops: CDR1 SGHTA, CDR2 FQGNSA. The CDR3 spans 14 residues. Trimming took off 3 bases at V and 2 bases at J, with 9 bases between the two ends. Sequencing was performed on PBMCs. The rearrangement links TRBV7-2 to TRBJ2-3, with a weak D call TRBD2 (5 bases). The source is a human donor in good health (CMV status not recorded). Some clones in this sample may be carry-over from other donors' samples. CDR3 in DNA: TGTGCCAGCAGCTTCGGGGTGGACACAGATACGCAGTATTTT. It encodes CASSFGVDTDTQYF.